The clone carrying this T cell receptor beta chain showed up many times. Its cognate antigen is unknown. To make TCR beta libraries, researchers used iRepertoire HTBI primers and Arm-PCR of CDR3 regions. TCRdb called the multiplex PCR reads again in MiXCR, with one record for every CDR3 protein. The table has roughly 380,000 distinct CDR3 sequences, around 15% seen once; the top ten hold 20% to 25%. This sample stems from a study of regulatory T cells in long-lasting Graves disease. Study-wide background: Graves' patients diagnosed newly had used antithyroid drugs under 3 months.

Study-wide points: Patients with persistent disease showed a bias toward TRBV28, TRBJ1-2 and TRBJ2-5.

The time point: newly diagnosed GD, antithyroid drugs for less than 3 months. The TCR library was made from RNA that had been extracted from PBMCs in TRIzol. V shed 4 bases and J shed 4 bases, with 7 bases lying between them. The germline V gene has CDR1 SNHLY and CDR2 FYNNEI. The CDR3 is made up of 12 amino acids. The chain couples TRBV2 to TRBJ2-5; D might be TRBD1 (5 bases). Sequencing was performed on peripheral blood mononuclear cells (PBMCs), taken at new diagnosis, from a patient treated with antithyroid drugs. This sequence was found in a female donor with Graves disease. CDR3 amino acids: CASSGQGETQYF. The CDR3 DNA follows: TGTGCCAGCAGTGGGCAGGGAGAGACCCAGTACTTC.